This TCR beta chain was captured in a study of shared clonotypes between healthy human individuals. Points from the study as a whole: Some naive CD4 clonotypes, roughly 4.5%, turned up in common across four donors. Among non-shared clonotypes, generation probabilities were lower than among those shared by all four donors. The small donor group covered limited genetic and exposure diversity.

The V end lost 5 bases, the J end lost 10 bases, and 15 bases lay between the germline ends. Germline V gene sequence: CDR1 LNHDA, CDR2 SQIVND (reference sequence). The CDR3 extends over 14 amino acids. CD4+ cells underwent separation, giving CD45RA+ naive and CD45RA-negative memory subsets. This clone was seen more than once but under ten times. Its antigen is undetermined. Sequencing used immunoSEQ multiplex PCR; TCRdb keeps in-frame clones, though not all of them. The sample consists of around 2.1 million clones, approximately 94% of them appearing once. Sequenced material: naive CD4+ T cells sorted from blood. Subset here: CD45RA+ positively selected. The chain links TRBV19 to TRBJ1-6, with D possibly TRBD1 on 6 matching bases. This receptor was taken from a man younger than 35 in good health. The CDR3 sequence is CASSPRAGESPLHF. In DNA form, the CDR3 reads TGTGCCAGTAGTCCCCGGGCAGGGGAATCACCCCTCCACTTT.